This T cell receptor (beta chain) was found in a study of response to subunit inactivated influenza vaccine. General study findings and limits: Authors suggested seasonal influenza vaccinations each recruit few new T cells.

Germline V gene lookup returns CDR1 SGHRS and CDR2 YFSETQ. The CDR3 is 16 amino acids. The ends were cut back, 4 bases at V and 5 bases at J, with 18 bases in the middle. With respect to this clonotype: Its antigen is unidentified.

TCRdb re-called the RT-PCR reads through MiXCR, storing one row per CDR3 protein. This table has about 540,000 distinct CDR3 sequences, roughly a quarter appearing once. This sample also belongs to another study, concerning T cells expressing NK-cell markers. That study reports: TCR beta cDNA was made by 5'RACE template switching with UMIs.

The clonotype comes from a man aged 45 to 65 who received an inactivated influenza vaccine. This specimen was CD4+ T cells sorted from PBMCs, taken roughly 12 days after vaccination. The chain recombines TRBV5-1 with TRBJ2-2; D perhaps matches TRBD2 (5 bases). The CDR3 reads CASSPNLSPGTGELFF. Here the CDR3 DNA reads TGCGCCAGCAGCCCGAACCTGTCCCCGGGGACCGGGGAGCTGTTTTTT.